Listed below are T cell receptor beta chains from one sample, sequenced in a study of blood T cells in healthy people across ages. TCRdb reanalysed the 5' RACE reads using MiXCR and keeps one entry per CDR3 protein. The sample includes around 600,000 distinct CDR3 sequences, less than 60% of them seen just once. Source material: blood. The receptors derive from a man at least 80 years old in good health. Each CDR3 is given with its conserved first and last residue. The D gene is left open where the match is weak. Size is omitted from some rows. Given values are once, few, many or a class for expanded clones.

J gene	V gene	clone size	D gene	CDR3 protein	CDR3 DNA
TRBJ2-1	TRBV4-1	few	-	CASSPRDRSYNEQFF	TGCGCCAGCAGCCCGCGGGACAGATCCTACAATGAGCAGTTCTTC
TRBJ2-5	TRBV20-1	-	TRBD1	CSARLFRGKETQYF	TGCAGTGCTAGATTGTTCAGGGGGAAAGAGACCCAGTACTTC
TRBJ2-7	TRBV6-5	few	TRBD1	CASSYRGQGTYEQYF	TGTGCCAGCAGTTACCGAGGACAGGGGACCTACGAGCAGTACTTC
TRBJ1-2	TRBV6-2/TRBV6-3	-	TRBD1	CASSYRTGFNYGYTF	TGTGCCAGCAGTTACCGGACAGGTTTTAACTATGGCTACACCTTC
TRBJ2-5	TRBV7-2	-	-	CASSLGRRGGSWETQYF	TGTGCCAGCAGCTTAGGCCGACGTGGTGGGAGTTGGGAGACCCAGTACTTC
TRBJ2-7	TRBV29-1	few	-	CSVEDRQSGQYF	TGCAGCGTTGAAGATCGTCAGTCTGGGCAGTACTTC
TRBJ1-2	TRBV2	few	TRBD1	CASRGTGVPYGYTF	TGTGCCAGCAGGGGGACAGGGGTACCCTATGGCTACACCTTC
TRBJ2-5	TRBV30	-	-	CAWSRSQYQETQYF	TGTGCCTGGAGCAGGTCCCAGTACCAAGAGACCCAGTACTTC
TRBJ2-7	TRBV3-1	-	TRBD2	CASSQKKPGLAVISYEQYF	TGTGCCAGCAGCCAGAAAAAACCGGGACTAGCGGTAATCTCCTACGAGCAGTACTTC
TRBJ1-1	TRBV6-5	few	-	CASSVPGLNTEAFF	TGTGCCAGCAGCGTACCGGGGTTGAACACTGAAGCTTTCTTT
TRBJ1-5	TRBV15	few	-	CATSRERGVEHNQPQHF	TGTGCCACCAGCAGAGAACGAGGGGTAGAGCACAATCAGCCCCAGCATTTT
TRBJ2-1	TRBV5-1	many	TRBD2	CASSYSGGYNEQFF	TGCGCCAGCAGCTATAGCGGGGGATACAATGAGCAGTTCTTC
TRBJ2-7	TRBV4-1	-	TRBD2	CASSWTSSTEQYF	TGCGCCAGCTCTTGGACTAGCTCGACTGAGCAGTACTTC
TRBJ2-7	TRBV7-9	few	-	CASSHNMGEQYF	TGTGCCAGCAGCCACAACATGGGCGAGCAGTACTTC
TRBJ1-2	TRBV30	-	-	CAWSVRQIEAGYTF	TGTGCCTGGAGTGTAAGGCAGATAGAAGCTGGCTACACCTTC
TRBJ2-5	TRBV20-1	-	-	CSARSSRETQYF	TGCAGTGCTAGATCTAGTCGAGAGACCCAGTACTTC
TRBJ2-1	TRBV6-6	-	-	CATMQGITDNEQFF	TGTGCCACTATGCAAGGAATCACCGACAATGAGCAGTTCTTC